This passage covers 17 T cell receptor beta chains from one sample sequenced in a study of response to subunit inactivated influenza vaccine (dated by TCRdb to the late 2010s). The library was made by RT-PCR. Sequencing took place on an Illumina HiSeq 2500. In-frame beta chains were kept once TCRdb had trimmed the public reads at Q25 with fastp and called clones with MiXCR. Duplicate CDR3 protein sequences are folded into a single record with the most common DNA and genes. This sample lists a few hundred thousand distinct CDR3 sequences; around 15% were detected once. More than 9.5% of the sample is taken by the ten largest. This material consisted of PBMCs from blood, taken less than 13 days after vaccination. Receptors were obtained from a man in his fifties or sixties who received an inactivated influenza vaccine. Donor details come from another sample of the same person, matched by shared clones.

The J gene is TRBJ2-1, the V gene TRBV5-1, with D maybe TRBD2 (5 bases). V was cut by 2 bases and J by 7 bases, with 19 bases left in between. This CDR3 comprises 16 residues. Germline V gene lookup returns CDR1 SGHRS and CDR2 YFSETQ. CDR3 sequence: CASSLSSRSFGNEQFF. In nucleotides, the CDR3 is TGCGCCAGCAGCTTATCTAGCAGATCCTTTGGGAATGAGCAGTTCTTC.

This clonotype was recorded a few times. The chain employs TRBV24-1 and TRBJ2-5, with D perhaps assigned TRBD1 or TRBD2 (6 bases each). The CDR3 totals 18 residues. V lost 4 bases, J lost 2 bases, and 22 bases lay in between. Germline loops: CDR1 KGHDR, CDR2 SFDVKD. CDR3 protein: CATSDPEGGQNIQETQYF. DNA for the CDR3: TGTGCCACCAGTGACCCCGAGGGGGGCCAGAACATACAAGAGACCCAGTACTTC.

The chain is built from TRBV5-6 and TRBJ1-6; TRBD1 aligns across 9 bases. The junction had 4 bases not matched to a gene; V was cut back by 5 bases and J by 10 bases. CDR1 SGHDT and CDR2 YYEEEE come from the germline V gene. There are 13 residues in the CDR3. The CDR3, as DNA: TGTGCCAGCAGTTTTACAGGGGGCTCACCCCTCCACTTT. Amino acid sequence: CASSFTGGSPLHF.

In its sample, this clonotype was seen a few times. This chain joins TRBV5-6 and TRBJ1-2; TRBD1 matches 8 bases. Germline values: CDR1 SGHDT, CDR2 YYEEEE. J was trimmed by 3 bases and V by 0 bases; bases with no gene match: 4. This CDR3 comprises 15 residues. The CDR3 DNA is TGTGCCAGCAGCTTGGGACCGGGACAGGACTATGGCTACACCTTC. Translated, it gives CASSLGPGQDYGYTF.

The CDR3 protein is CASSPTGDRMGDTQYF. The CDR3 nucleotides read TGTGCCAGCAGCCCCACCGGGGACCGTATGGGGGATACGCAGTATTTT. The chain combines TRBV6-1 with TRBJ2-3, with D possibly called TRBD1 or TRBD2 (5 bases each). The CDR3 spans 16 residues. The V end lost 6 bases, the J end lost 6 bases, and 22 bases lay between the germline ends. From germline, CDR1 is MNHNS and CDR2 SASEGT.

This clonotype was picked up a small number of times. This rearrangement joins TRBV5-6 to TRBJ2-3; D gene unclear. This CDR3 comprises 13 residues. Germline V gene data show CDR1 as SGHDT and CDR2 as YYEEEE. V lost 0 bases and J lost 3, with 5 bases in between. CDR3 sequence reads: CASSLDVTDTQYF. In DNA form, the CDR3 reads TGTGCCAGCAGCTTGGACGTAACAGATACGCAGTATTTT.

This clonotype was observed a few times. V is TRBV15 and J is TRBJ1-1, with no clear D. CDR1 and CDR2 from the germline V gene are LNHNV and YYDKDF (reference sequence). Trimming left V 0 bases short and J 5 bases short, with 7 bases between. The CDR3 covers 13 residues. CDR3 DNA: TGTGCCACCAGCAGAGACACACGGACTGAAGCTTTCTTT. This translates into CATSRDTRTEAFF.

The table lists this clonotype with many counts. This chain uses TRBV12-3 or TRBV12-4 with TRBJ2-7; D is ambiguous. The CDR3 spans 14 residues. The V and J ends lost 5 bases and 1 base respectively, with 12 bases between them. The CDR3 loop reads CASSDKDQSYEQYF. The CDR3 DNA reads TGTGCCAGCAGTGATAAAGATCAGTCCTACGAGCAGTACTTC.

The chain recombines TRBV7-8 with TRBJ1-1; 10 positions agree with TRBD1. The CDR3 runs 17 residues. Per germline, CDR1 SGHVS and CDR2 FQNEAQ. With 3 bases clipped from V and 4 bases from J, the junction kept 11 bases outside the gene matches. The CDR3 DNA is TGTGCCAGCAGCTTGGACAGGGGGAGCAGCGGTGGCACTGAAGCTTTCTTT. It translates to CASSLDRGSSGGTEAFF. Based on the CDR3 plus reference TRBV7-8 and TRBJ1-1, the full variable domain is GAGVSQSPRYKVAKRGQDVALRCDPISGHVSLFWYQQALGQGPEFLTYFQNEAQLDKSGLPSDRFFAERPEGSVSTLKIQRTQQEDSAVYLCASSLDRGSSGGTEAFFGQGTRLTVV.

The rearrangement joins TRBV9 to TRBJ2-1; D not resolved. V lost 0 bases to trimming and J lost 4 bases, with 14 bases between them. The CDR3 covers 16 residues. The germline CDR1 and CDR2 sequences are SGDLS and YYNGEE. CDR3 in amino acids: CASSVAAHSQYNEQFF. The CDR3 DNA reads as TGTGCCAGCAGCGTAGCGGCCCACTCCCAGTACAATGAGCAGTTCTTC.

This clonotype was seen a handful of times. J is TRBJ2-3 and V is TRBV24-1; D is uncertain. This CDR3 region has 17 residues. Germline CDR1 is KGHDR and CDR2 is SFDVKD. The V end was cut by 2 bases, the J end by 2 bases, with 16 bases between. The CDR3 sequence: CATSDYRAATNTDTQYF. The CDR3 nucleotides are TGTGCCACCAGTGATTATAGGGCGGCTACCAACACAGATACGCAGTATTTT.

The genes are TRBV20-1 and TRBJ2-7, with 9 bases matching TRBD1. The CDR3 has 12 amino acids. Unmatched junction bases numbered 9, after V lost 6 bases and J lost 9 bases. Per germline, CDR1 DFQATT and CDR2 SNEGSKA (reference sequence). The CDR3 is CSAKDRGGGQYF. The CDR3 region has the DNA TGCAGTGCAAAGGACAGGGGAGGGGGGCAGTACTTC.

J is TRBJ2-1 and V is TRBV29-1; D is undetermined. Trimming took off 6 bases at V and 2 bases at J, with 5 bases between the two ends. The CDR3 is made up of 11 amino acids. The germline CDR1 and CDR2 sequences are SQVTM and ANQGSEA. CDR3 coding DNA: TGCAGCGTAGGACCCTACAATGAGCAGTTCTTC. Translating gives CSVGPYNEQFF.

The chain links TRBV6-1 to TRBJ1-1, with D possibly matching TRBD1 (5 bases). The CDR3 sequence is 15 residues long. Germline V CDR1 and CDR2: MNHNS, SASEGT. V gave up 7 bases and J gave up 0 bases, with 15 bases separating them. This CDR3 reads CASNLYGGVNTEAFF. DNA of the CDR3: TGTGCCAGCAATCTTTACGGGGGGGTGAACACTGAAGCTTTCTTT.

This clonotype was detected ten times or more. The V and J genes are TRBV6-2 or TRBV6-3 and TRBJ2-7, with D possibly TRBD1 on 6 matching bases. V lost 2 bases to trimming and J lost 7 bases, with 12 bases between them. This CDR3 has 13 residues. CDR1 is MNHEY, CDR2 SVGEGT, per germline. CDR3: CASSYTGTEEQYF. CDR3 DNA sequence: TGTGCCAGCAGTTACACAGGGACCGAGGAGCAGTACTTC.

This clonotype was found a few times. The gene calls are TRBV5-1 and TRBJ2-7; 7 positions match TRBD1. The CDR3 length is 15 residues. Germline V gives CDR1 SGHRS, CDR2 YFSETQ. The trim removed 0 bases at V and 0 bases at J, leaving 3 bases unmatched. CDR3 in amino acids: CASSLATGASYEQYF. The CDR3 DNA is TGCGCCAGCAGCTTGGCAACAGGGGCCTCCTACGAGCAGTACTTC.

In its sample, this clonotype was seen a few times. V and J are TRBV6-5 and TRBJ2-3; TRBD2 aligns across 9 bases. Germline trimming cut 4 bases from V and 1 base from J; bases unmatched to any gene: 9. The germline V gene has CDR1 MNHEY and CDR2 SVGAGI. The CDR3 is 17 residues long. DNA of the CDR3: TGTGCCAGCAGTTTTTCACGTAGCGGGAGCGGCACAGATACGCAGTATTTT. As protein: CASSFSRSGSGTDTQYF.